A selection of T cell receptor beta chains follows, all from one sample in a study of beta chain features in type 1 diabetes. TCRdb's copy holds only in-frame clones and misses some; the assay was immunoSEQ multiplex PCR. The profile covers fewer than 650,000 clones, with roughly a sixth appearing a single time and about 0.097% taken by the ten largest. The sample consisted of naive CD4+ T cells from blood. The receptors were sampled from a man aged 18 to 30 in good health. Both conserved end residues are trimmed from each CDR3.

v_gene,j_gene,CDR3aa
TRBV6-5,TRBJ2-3,ASRGHPHTDTQY
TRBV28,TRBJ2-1,ASSFYSGTGNNEQF
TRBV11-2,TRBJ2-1,ASSPISGRGYNEQF
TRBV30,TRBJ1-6,AWRNTGVVSPLH
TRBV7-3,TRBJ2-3,ASSLWGYTDTQY
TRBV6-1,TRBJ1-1,ASSLGYTEAF
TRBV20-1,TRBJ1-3,SAISGNTIY
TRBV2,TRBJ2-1,ASSGAGVYNEQF
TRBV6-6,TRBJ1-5,ASSYQGGPNQPQH
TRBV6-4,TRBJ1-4,ASSDKGVGEKLF
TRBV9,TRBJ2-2,ASSIRTDTGELF
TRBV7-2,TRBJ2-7,ASSPVTGLTYEQY
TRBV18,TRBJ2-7,ASSRITGTGSYEQY
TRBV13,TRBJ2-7,ASQNPRTYEQY
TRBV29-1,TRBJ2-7,SAASGASYEQY
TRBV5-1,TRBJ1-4,ASSLGQPNEKLF
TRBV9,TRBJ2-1,ASSVAPQGPGEQF
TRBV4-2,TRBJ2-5,ASSERAGGRETQY
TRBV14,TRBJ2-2,ASSHFGTGELF
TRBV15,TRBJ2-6,ATSRGSTGANVLT
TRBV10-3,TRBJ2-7,AISGWGQGLYEQY
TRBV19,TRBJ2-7,ASSTLSREREQY
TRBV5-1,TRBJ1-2,ASSTDGNYGYT
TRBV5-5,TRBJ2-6,ASSLGWSGTGGAGANVLT
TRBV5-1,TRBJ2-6,ASSSVGLLSGANVLT